This T cell receptor (beta chain) is from a study of identical twins. Germline loops: CDR1 GTSNPN, CDR2 SVGIG (reference sequence). The CDR3 length is 16 residues. Trimming at V came to 5 bases and at J to 7 bases, leaving 8 bases not matched to a gene. Findings and caveats of the study: Surplus twin overlap in beta out-of-frame sequences was less pronounced. Without tracking the same donors, conclusions rested on cross-sectional statistical analysis.

This clonotype was seen a few times. As yet, its antigen is unknown. Addition of a universal primer site occurred through template switching, and cDNA carried unique molecular identifiers. TCRdb re-called the 5' RACE reads through MiXCR, storing one row per CDR3 protein. This table has a few hundred thousand distinct CDR3 sequences, 9% to 10% appearing once. The same sample was also used in a study of yellow fever vaccine responses in identical twins.

The rearrangement uses TRBV30 and TRBJ2-1; TRBD2 matches at 16 bases. The sequence was obtained from a woman aged 18-29 years in good health. Sequencing used PBMCs. In DNA form, the CDR3 reads TGTGCCTGGGTCTGGGGACTAGCGGGAGGGCGGAATGAGCAGTTCTTC. Its translation is CAWVWGLAGGRNEQFF.